The 7 T cell receptor beta chains below come from one sample, sequenced in a study of blood T cells in healthy people across ages. For the second PCR, which ran for about 7 to 12 cycles, a sample-barcoded 5' primer and a J-beta primer mix were used. TCRdb called the 5' RACE reads again in MiXCR, with one record for every CDR3 protein. The sample lists about 570,000 distinct CDR3 sequences; roughly a quarter were seen once. Sequencing was done on a sample of blood. The receptors were gathered from a woman aged 65 to 85 in good health.

CDR3: CASRKTGGLFSLSGELFF. The CDR3 DNA is TGTGCCAGCCGGAAGACGGGGGGCCTATTTTCGTTATCCGGGGAGCTGTTTTTT. The rearrangement links TRBV11-2 to TRBJ2-2; possible D gene TRBD2, 7 bases. The V gene's germline CDR1 is SGHAT and CDR2 FQNNGV. Trimming took off 8 bases at V and 6 bases at J, with 28 bases between the two ends. The CDR3 extends over 18 amino acids.

J is TRBJ1-2 and V is TRBV11-2, with 11 bases that match TRBD1. There are 16 residues in the CDR3. Germline V gene data show CDR1 as SGHAT and CDR2 as FQNNGV. V trimming: 5 bases; J trimming: 4 bases; junction bases outside the gene matches: 9. The CDR3 sequence is CASSRPDRGPGYGYTF. The CDR3 nucleotides are TGTGCCAGCAGCAGACCGGACAGGGGGCCGGGCTATGGCTACACCTTC.

The rearrangement uses TRBV20-1 and TRBJ1-6; a possible D gene is TRBD1 (5 bases). V lost 1 base and J 11 bases, leaving 15 bases between the germline ends. The V gene's germline CDR1 is DFQATT and CDR2 SNEGSKA (reference sequence). This CDR3 comprises 14 residues. The CDR3 bases are TGCAGTGCTAGAGCCCGAGGCAGGGCTCCACCCCTCCACTTT. It specifies CSARARGRAPPLHF.

The chain couples TRBV4-1 to TRBJ2-5, with 10 bases aligning to TRBD2. CDR3 size: 19 residues. Trimming at V came to 0 bases and at J to 3 bases, leaving 13 bases not matched to a gene. Germline-derived CDR1 and CDR2 are MGHRA and YSYEKL. CDR3 residues: CASSQDQVGLAEYKETQYF. The CDR3 nucleotides are TGCGCCAGCAGCCAAGATCAAGTCGGACTAGCGGAATATAAAGAGACCCAGTACTTC.

This sequence joins TRBV10-3 and TRBJ1-4, with D perhaps matching TRBD1 (5 bases). In germline, CDR1 is ENHRY, CDR2 SYGVKD. The V and J ends lost 10 bases and 5 bases respectively, with 14 bases between them. This CDR3 region has 13 residues. The CDR3 is CATAGTENEKLFF. The DNA of the CDR3 is TGTGCCACCGCTGGGACGGAAAATGAAAAACTGTTTTTT.

The V call is TRBV10-3, the J call TRBJ2-3; the D gene could be TRBD1 or TRBD2 (6 bases each). The V end was cut by 7 bases, the J end by 6 bases, with 17 bases between. There are 14 residues in the CDR3. CDR1 and CDR2 from the germline V gene are ENHRY and SYGVKD. The CDR3 nucleotides are TGTGCCATCATAGCGGACCGCCAGGGGGATACGCAGTATTTT. This encodes CAIIADRQGDTQYF.

The V gene is TRBV5-4, the J gene TRBJ2-1; the D gene is possibly TRBD1 (6 bases). V dropped 2 bases and J dropped 5 bases, with 11 bases sitting between them. Germline values: CDR1 SGHNT, CDR2 YYREEE (reference sequence). The CDR3 has 14 amino acids. CDR3 in DNA: TGTGCCAGCAGCTTCAACAGGGAGAACAATGAGCAGTTCTTC. Translation gives CASSFNRENNEQFF.